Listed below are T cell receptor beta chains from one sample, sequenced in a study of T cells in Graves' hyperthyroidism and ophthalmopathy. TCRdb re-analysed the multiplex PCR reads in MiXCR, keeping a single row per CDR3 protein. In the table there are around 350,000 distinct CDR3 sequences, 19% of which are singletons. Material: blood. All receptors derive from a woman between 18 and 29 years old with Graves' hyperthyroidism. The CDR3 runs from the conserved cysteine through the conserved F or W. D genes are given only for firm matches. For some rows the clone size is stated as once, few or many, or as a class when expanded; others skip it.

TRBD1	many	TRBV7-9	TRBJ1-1	TGTGCCAGCAGCTCCCACAGGGGTAAGGAGGGTGAAGCTTTCTTT	CASSSHRGKEGEAFF
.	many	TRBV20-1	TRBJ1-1	TGCAGTGCTCACTCGAGCGGGGGAACGAACACTGAAGCTTTCTTT	CSAHSSGGTNTEAFF
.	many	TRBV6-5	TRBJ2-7	TGTGCCAGCAGTTACTCGACAGGGACTTTCTACGAGCAGTACTTC	CASSYSTGTFYEQYF
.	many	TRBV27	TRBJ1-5	TGTGCCAGCAGTTCCCAGGGGCCGGGTCAGCCCCAGCATTTT	CASSSQGPGQPQHF
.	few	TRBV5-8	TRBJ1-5	TGTGCCAGCAGCTTGCCCATTTATAGCAATCAGCCCCAGCATTTT	CASSLPIYSNQPQHF
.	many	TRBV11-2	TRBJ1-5	TGTGCCAGCAGCCCCGGGACTTATAGCAATCAGCCCCAGCATTTT	CASSPGTYSNQPQHF
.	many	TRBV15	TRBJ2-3	TGTGCCACCAGCAGAGTAAGGGGGGGGGGCACAGATACGCAGTATTTT	CATSRVRGGGTDTQYF
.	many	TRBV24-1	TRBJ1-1	TGTGCCACCAGTGATTTCTATCTCGTGGGAATTATACCTGGGGACACTGAAGCTTTCTTT	CATSDFYLVGIIPGDTEAFF
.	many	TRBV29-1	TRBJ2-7	TGCAGCGTTGCCCCGGAGGGGACCCCCTACGAGCAGTACTTC	CSVAPEGTPYEQYF
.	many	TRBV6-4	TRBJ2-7	TGTGCCAGCAAGAGTTATCGTTTGGGCCCGACGACGGGTGAGCAGTACTTC	CASKSYRLGPTTGEQYF
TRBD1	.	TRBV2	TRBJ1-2	TGTGCCAGCAGAAGACAGGGGTTCTTTGGCTACACCTTC	CASRRQGFFGYTF
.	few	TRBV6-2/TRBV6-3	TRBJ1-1	TGTGCCAGCAGTTACCGTGTTTATACTGAAGCTTTCTTT	CASSYRVYTEAFF
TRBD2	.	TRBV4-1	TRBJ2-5	TGCGCCAGCAGCCAAGATAGGGTCAGACGGGGGGGAGGCGAGACCCAGTACTTC	CASSQDRVRRGGGETQYF
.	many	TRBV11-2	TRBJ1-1	TGTGCCAGCAGTCCCGGGGGGGGGTATATGAACACTGAAGCTTTCTTT	CASSPGGGYMNTEAFF
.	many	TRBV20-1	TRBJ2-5	TGCAGTGTTGCCGACGGGACCCAGTACTTC	CSVADGTQYF
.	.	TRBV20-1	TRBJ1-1	TGCAGTGCTAGGGACTTGTACACTGAAGCTTTCTTT	CSARDLYTEAFF
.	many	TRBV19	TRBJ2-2	TGTGCCAGTACCACGGGGACCGGGGAGCTGTTTTTT	CASTTGTGELFF
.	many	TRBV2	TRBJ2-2	TGTGCCAGCAGTGATATCTGGACGACCGGGGAGCTGTTTTTT	CASSDIWTTGELFF
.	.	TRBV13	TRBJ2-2	TGTGCCAGCAGCATCGGGGTGTACACCGGGGAGCTGTTTTTT	CASSIGVYTGELFF
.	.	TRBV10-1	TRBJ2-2	TGCGCCAGCAGTGATACGGGTCGAACCGGGGAGCTGTTTTTT	CASSDTGRTGELFF
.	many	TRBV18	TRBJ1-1	TGTGCCAGCTCACCACCGCACACAATGAACACTGAAGCTTTCTTT	CASSPPHTMNTEAFF
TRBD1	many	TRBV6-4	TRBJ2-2	TGTGCCAGCAGTGTTACCGGGACAGAGAACACCGGGGAGCTGTTTTTT	CASSVTGTENTGELFF
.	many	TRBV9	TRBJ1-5	TGTGCCAGCAGCGTTTCAGGGAATAGCAATCAGCCCCAGCATTTT	CASSVSGNSNQPQHF
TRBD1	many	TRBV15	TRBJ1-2	TGTGCCACCAGCAGAGAGCGGGACAGGAGTAACTATGGCTACACCTTC	CATSRERDRSNYGYTF
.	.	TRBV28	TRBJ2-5	TGTGCCAGCAGGCCCCTGAGCAGGGGCCCAGAGACCCAGTACTTC	CASRPLSRGPETQYF
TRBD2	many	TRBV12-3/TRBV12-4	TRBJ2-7	TGTGCCAGCAGTTTTTCGACTAGCGGACACTTCTCCTACGAGCAGTACTTC	CASSFSTSGHFSYEQYF
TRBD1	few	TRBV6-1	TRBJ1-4	TGTGCCAGCAGCCTGACAGGGGGAGGTGAAAAACTGTTTTTT	CASSLTGGGEKLFF
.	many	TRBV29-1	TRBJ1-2	TGCAGCGTTGAAGATCGGCCCGGGGGCTACACCTTC	CSVEDRPGGYTF
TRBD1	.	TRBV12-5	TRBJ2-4	TGTGCTAGTGGTGCTTCCGGGACAGGAAACATTCAGTACTTC	CASGASGTGNIQYF
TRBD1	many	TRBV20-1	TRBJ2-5	TGCAGTGCTAGTTTAGGGACAGCGCAAGAGACCCAGTACTTC	CSASLGTAQETQYF
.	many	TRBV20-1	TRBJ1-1	TGCAGCCCAAAGGGCAGTCCAGGGACTGAAGCTTTCTTT	CSPKGSPGTEAFF
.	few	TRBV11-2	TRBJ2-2	TGTGCCAGCAGCTTAGCAGGGGTTAACGGGGAGCTGTTTTTT	CASSLAGVNGELFF
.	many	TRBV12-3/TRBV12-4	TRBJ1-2	TGTGCCAGCAGTTCCGGGAGGGCTTCTCGCTACACCTTC	CASSSGRASRYTF
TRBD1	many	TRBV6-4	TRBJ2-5	TGTGCCAGCAGGGCTCTACGGGACAGGGAAAGGGAGACCCAGTACTTC	CASRALRDRERETQYF
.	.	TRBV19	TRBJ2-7	TGTGCCAGTAGTAGAAGGGACGGTGGCTCCTACGAGCAGTACTTC	CASSRRDGGSYEQYF
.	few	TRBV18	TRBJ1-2	TGTGCCAGCTCACCCCCAGGGAGAGATTATGGCTACACCTTC	CASSPPGRDYGYTF
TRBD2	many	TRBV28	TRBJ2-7	TGTGCCAGCTCCTCTAGCGGGGGAGGTGACTACGAGCAGTACTTC	CASSSSGGGDYEQYF
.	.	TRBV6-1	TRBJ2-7	TGTGCCAGCTCAGACAGGACCTTCACCTACGAGCAGTACTTC	CASSDRTFTYEQYF
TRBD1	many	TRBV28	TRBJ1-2	TGTGCCAGCAGAAACAGGACAGGGACCTACACCTTC	CASRNRTGTYTF
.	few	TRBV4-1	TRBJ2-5	TGCGCCAGCAGCCAAGCATCAGTCCAAGAGACCCAGTACTTC	CASSQASVQETQYF
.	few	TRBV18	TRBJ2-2	TGTGCCAGCTCACCCTCTGGGGGCCGGAGCACCGGGGAGCTGTTTTTT	CASSPSGGRSTGELFF
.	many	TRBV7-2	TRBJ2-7	TGTGCCAGCACTAATGGCGGGCCGTACTCCTACGAGCAGTACTTC	CASTNGGPYSYEQYF
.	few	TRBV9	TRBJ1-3	TGTGCCAGTTCGACAGGATTTGGAAACACCATATATTTT	CASSTGFGNTIYF
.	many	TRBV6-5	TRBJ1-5	TGTGCCAGCAGTTATGTGGGCCTTTCGTTTAGGCGGCCCCAGCATTTT	CASSYVGLSFRRPQHF
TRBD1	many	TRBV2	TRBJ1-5	TGTGCCAGCAAAAGGACAGGGGGACAGCCCCAGCATTTT	CASKRTGGQPQHF
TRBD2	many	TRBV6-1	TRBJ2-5	TGTGCCAGCAGTGTTAGCGGGAAAGAGACCCAGTACTTC	CASSVSGKETQYF
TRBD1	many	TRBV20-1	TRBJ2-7	TGCAGTGCACTCCCGGGACAGGGCTACGAGCAGTACTTC	CSALPGQGYEQYF
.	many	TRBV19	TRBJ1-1	TGTGCCAGTTCTCTCGGCAGAGACGTGGGCACTGAAGCTTTCTTT	CASSLGRDVGTEAFF
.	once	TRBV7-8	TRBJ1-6	TGTGCCAGCAGCTTAGGTTCTGAGTATAATTCACCCCTCCACTTT	CASSLGSEYNSPLHF
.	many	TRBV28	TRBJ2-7	TGTGCCAGCAGTCATCACAGCCGATTCTACGAGCAGTACTTC	CASSHHSRFYEQYF
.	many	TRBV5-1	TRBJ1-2	TGCGCCAGCAGACTCCAGGAGAACTATGGCTACACCTTC	CASRLQENYGYTF
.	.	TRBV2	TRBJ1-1	TGTGCCAGCAGTGAGTTCCCGACAGGCGGGATGAACACTGAAGCTTTCTTT	CASSEFPTGGMNTEAFF
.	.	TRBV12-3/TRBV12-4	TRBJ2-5	TGTGCCAGCAGTTTATTCCCGGGGGAGCTTGCAGGAGAGACCCAGTACTTC	CASSLFPGELAGETQYF
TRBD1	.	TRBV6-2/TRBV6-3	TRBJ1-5	TGTGCCAGCAGGATGACCGGGACAGGGGATATTAGCAATCAGCCCCAGCATTTT	CASRMTGTGDISNQPQHF
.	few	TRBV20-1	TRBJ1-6	TGCAGTGCTAGAGATCAAGGAGTGTATTCACCCCTCCACTTT	CSARDQGVYSPLHF
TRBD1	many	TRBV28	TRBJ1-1	TGTGCCAGCAGTTACAGGGGGCGCGGTGGGACTGAAGCTTTCTTT	CASSYRGRGGTEAFF
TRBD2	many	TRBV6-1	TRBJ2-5	TGTGCCAGCAGTCGGCCCCGGGGACTAGCGGGGGAAGAGACCCAGTACTTC	CASSRPRGLAGEETQYF
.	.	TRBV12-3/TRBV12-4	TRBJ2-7	TGTGCCAGCACCGACCCGGGGAACGAGCAGTACTTC	CASTDPGNEQYF
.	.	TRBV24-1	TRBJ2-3	TGTGCCACCAGTGATCCAGGGACGTCTAGGGGCACAGATACGCAGTATTTT	CATSDPGTSRGTDTQYF
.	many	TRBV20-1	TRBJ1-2	TGCAGTGCTAGCGGACAGATGAACATCTATGGCTACACCTTC	CSASGQMNIYGYTF